These 20 T cell receptor beta chains originate from one sample sequenced in a study of T cell changes during pregnancy in multiple sclerosis. Sequencing was performed with immunoSEQ multiplex PCR; in TCRdb, only in-frame clones are kept and a portion is missing. In the table there are some 74,000 clones, 92% of which are singletons. The input for sequencing was peripheral blood, taken after pregnancy. The receptors shown here come from a female donor in good health, enrolled as a control in a pregnancy study.

This chain joins TRBV7-3 and TRBJ1-2; 9 bases map to TRBD1. Per the germline V gene, CDR1 is SGHTA and CDR2 is FQGTGA. With V trimmed by 5 bases and J by 7 bases, 5 bases remained unmatched. CDR3 length: 13 amino acids. The CDR3 spells CASSPTGGGGYTF. CDR3 in DNA: TGTGCCAGCAGCCCCACAGGGGGCGGTGGCTACACCTTC.

V gene TRBV10-3 combines with J gene TRBJ2-3; 10 bases line up with TRBD2. The CDR3 is made up of 17 amino acids. Looked up from germline, CDR1 is ENHRY and CDR2 is SYGVKD. V was pared by 5 bases and J by 5 bases, with 13 bases of the junction left unmatched. This chain's CDR3 is CAISTVGSGRMRDTQYF. CDR3 DNA: TGTGCCATCAGTACAGTGGGTAGCGGGAGGATGAGAGATACGCAGTATTTT.

The chain uses TRBV7-2 and TRBJ2-7; 9 positions agree with TRBD2. The J segment lost 0 bases and the V segment lost 1 base, leaving 7 bases of the junction unmatched. The CDR3 contains 17 residues. Germline CDR1 reads SGHTA; CDR2 reads FQGNSA. CDR3 sequence reads: CASSLEFGLALSYEQYF. CDR3 nucleotide sequence: TGTGCCAGCAGCTTAGAATTTGGACTAGCGCTCTCCTACGAGCAGTACTTC.

This clone was counted only a few times. This rearrangement joins TRBV5-5 to TRBJ2-7, with 12 bases matching TRBD2. Per germline, CDR1 SGHKS and CDR2 YYEKEE (reference sequence). This CDR3 is 19 amino acids long. The V gene end was trimmed by 2 bases and the J gene end by 2 bases; junction bases not matched to a gene: 14. CDR3 loop: CASSLKGARTSGVPYEQYF. The CDR3 DNA reads TGTGCCAGCAGCTTAAAGGGGGCCAGGACTAGCGGGGTCCCCTACGAGCAGTACTTC.

V and J are TRBV7-8 and TRBJ1-2, with 8 bases fitting TRBD1. The CDR3 extends over 14 amino acids. The germline gives CDR1 SGHVS, CDR2 FQNEAQ. After removal of 5 bases from V and 7 bases from J, the junction contained 9 bases not matched to a gene. CDR3 coding DNA: TGTGCCAGCAGCCCTCGGACAGGGTTGAGTGGCTACACCTTC. Translating gives CASSPRTGLSGYTF.

The chain joins TRBV6-1 to TRBJ1-1; 11 bases line up with TRBD1. Germline-derived CDR1 and CDR2 are MNHNS and SASEGT. CDR3 length equals 14 residues. J was trimmed by 5 bases and V by 5 bases; bases with no gene match: 4. CDR3 region: CASSLGTGGTEAFF. The CDR3 DNA reads TGTGCCAGCAGTTTGGGGACAGGGGGAACTGAAGCTTTCTTT.

The rearrangement links TRBV4-3 to TRBJ1-6; 9 positions match TRBD1. With V trimmed by 6 bases and J by 7 bases, 4 bases remained unmatched. This CDR3 spans 14 amino acids. Germline V gives CDR1 LGHNA, CDR2 YSLEER. CDR3 in DNA: TGCGCCAGCAGGGAGGGACAGGGAAATTCACCCCTCCACTTT. Translated, it gives CASREGQGNSPLHF.

The rearrangement links TRBV18 to TRBJ1-4; 9 bases align to TRBD1. This CDR3 is 16 amino acids long. CDR1 KGHSH and CDR2 LQKENI come from the germline V gene. The J segment lost 5 bases and the V segment lost 6 bases, leaving 10 bases of the junction unmatched. CDR3 DNA sequence: TGTGCCAGCTCCCCTAACAGGGGGCGTAAGAATGAAAAACTGTTTTTT. This encodes CASSPNRGRKNEKLFF.

The chain has TRBV5-1 and TRBJ2-5; TRBD2 matches 8 bases. Unmatched junction bases numbered 3, after V lost 4 bases and J lost 1 base. CDR1 is SGHRS, CDR2 YFSETQ, per germline. This CDR3 spans 14 amino acids. CDR3 nucleotide sequence: TGCGCCAGCAGCCACGGGACTAGCCAAGAGACCCAGTACTTC. This translates into CASSHGTSQETQYF.

This chain joins TRBV7-2 and TRBJ1-2; tentative D call: TRBD1 (6 bases). V was trimmed by 6 bases and J by 8 bases, leaving 16 bases between them. This CDR3 has 13 residues. Germline V lookup: CDR1 SGHTA, CDR2 FQGNSA. Here the CDR3 DNA reads TGTGCCAGCAGTATGGGACACTATGCGGGCTACACCTTC. Protein sequence: CASSMGHYAGYTF.

The V call is TRBV6-4, the J call TRBJ1-6, with D possibly matching TRBD1 (5 bases). Trimming shortened V by 4 bases and J by 4 bases, and 8 bases separated the two germline ends. The CDR3 totals 14 residues. In germline, CDR1 is MRHNA, CDR2 SNTAGT. The CDR3 nucleotides are TGTGCCAGCAGTGTCCAGGGTTATAATTCACCCCTCCACTTT. This encodes CASSVQGYNSPLHF.

This clone was picked up one time. V gene TRBV6-6 combines with J gene TRBJ2-5, with TRBD2 matching over 8 bases. This CDR3 has 15 residues. The germline V gene has CDR1 MNHNY and CDR2 SVGAGI (reference sequence). J was trimmed by 5 bases and V by 5 bases; bases with no gene match: 10. CDR3 in amino acids: CASSDYSGTDETQYF. In DNA, the CDR3 is TGTGCCAGCAGTGACTATAGCGGGACCGATGAGACCCAGTACTTC.

A few counts support this clone. The chain uses TRBV18 and TRBJ1-2; D gene uncertain. Germline lookup yields CDR1 KGHSH and CDR2 LQKENI. This CDR3 contains 13 residues. V was shortened by 4 bases and J by 7 bases, with 13 bases between the two germline ends. As DNA, the CDR3 is TGTGCCAGCTCACAGCGTACCCCCTCTGGCTACACCTTC. This gives the protein CASSQRTPSGYTF.

The chain combines TRBV18 with TRBJ2-6, with unresolved D. V dropped 2 bases and J dropped 1 base, with 12 bases sitting between them. Per the germline V gene, CDR1 is KGHSH and CDR2 is LQKENI. This CDR3 region has 17 residues. CDR3 residues: CASSPIQAPSGANVLTF. Here the CDR3 DNA reads TGTGCCAGCTCACCAATTCAGGCACCTTCTGGGGCCAACGTCCTGACTTTC.

The J gene is TRBJ2-2, the V gene TRBV5-4; TRBD1 matches at 8 bases. Germline V gene data show CDR1 as SGHNT and CDR2 as YYREEE (reference sequence). V was clipped by 7 bases and J by 4 bases; unmatched bases: 6. This CDR3 region has 14 residues. In nucleotides, the CDR3 is TGTGCCAGCCGAGACAGGGGAGGCACCGGGGAGCTGTTTTTT. Translation gives CASRDRGGTGELFF.

This sequence joins TRBV5-1 and TRBJ2-2; D may be TRBD2 (6 bases). V gave up 4 bases and J gave up 4 bases, with 11 bases separating them. The CDR3 runs to 14 residues. The germline V gene has CDR1 SGHRS and CDR2 YFSETQ. The CDR3 is CASSAAGSTGELFF. CDR3 in DNA: TGCGCCAGCAGCGCGGCGGGGTCCACCGGGGAGCTGTTTTTT.

The chain uses TRBV4-2 and TRBJ1-1, with D possibly being TRBD1 (6 bases). Germline CDR1 LGHNA, CDR2 YNFKEQ. V was clipped by 0 bases and J by 3 bases, with 8 bases between them. The CDR3 has 14 amino acids. CDR3 coding DNA: TGTGCCAGCAGCCAAGATCAGGGGTACACTGAAGCTTTCTTT. Translated, it gives CASSQDQGYTEAFF.

The J gene is TRBJ1-3, the V gene TRBV6-1, with D hard to call. V was clipped by 8 bases and J by 0 bases, with 11 bases between them. The CDR3 spans 14 residues. Germline CDR1 is MNHNS and CDR2 is SASEGT. This CDR3 is CASLPMSSGNTIYF. For the CDR3, the DNA is TGTGCCAGCCTTCCCATGAGCTCTGGAAACACCATATATTTT.

V gene TRBV28 combines with J gene TRBJ2-2; 12 bases line up with TRBD2. J gave up 7 bases and V 9 bases, and 9 bases lay outside the gene matches. The CDR3 is 15 residues long. CDR1 is MDHEN, CDR2 SYDVKM, per germline. The CDR3 loop is CASWTSGDQNGELFF. CDR3 bases: TGTGCCAGTTGGACTAGCGGGGATCAGAACGGGGAGCTGTTTTTT.

V is TRBV21-1 and J is TRBJ1-2. TRBV21-1 is tagged as a pseudogene. The CDR3 is 15 amino acids. CDR3 sequence (DNA): TGTGCCAGCAGCAAAGTTGGGGGAGGGCTCTATGGCTACACCTTC. Translating gives CASSKVGGGLYGYTF.